These 3 T cell receptor beta chains were sequenced from one sample in a study of OX40 agonist ivuxolimab in advanced cancers. The method was immunoSEQ multiplex PCR; TCRdb's version includes in-frame clones alone and lacks a portion of them. The sample shows around 36,000 clones, over 80% of them seen only once. The sequences come from CD4+ or CD8+ T cells sorted from blood, collected in a trial of the OX40 agonist ivuxolimab. The receptors originated from an adult with an advanced solid tumor such as melanoma, head and neck, liver or kidney cancer.

The chain couples TRBV11-2 to TRBJ2-1; 10 bases line up with TRBD1. The germline V gene has CDR1 SGHAT and CDR2 FQNNGV. V was clipped by 5 bases and J by 4 bases; unmatched bases: 5. This CDR3 is 15 amino acids long. The CDR3 protein is CASSPGTGAYNEQFF. In nucleotides, the CDR3 is TGTGCCAGCAGCCCCGGGACAGGGGCATACAATGAGCAGTTCTTC.

The rearrangement links TRBV2 to TRBJ2-1, with D uncertain. CDR3 length equals 16 residues. The germline CDR1 and CDR2 sequences are SNHLY and FYNNEI. V lost 0 bases, J lost 2 bases, and 11 bases lay in between. This CDR3 is CASSEAPLRPYNEQFF. The CDR3 coding sequence is TGTGCCAGCAGTGAAGCCCCTCTACGGCCCTACAATGAGCAGTTCTTC.

V is TRBV2 and J is TRBJ2-3; 7 bases map to TRBD1. Germline CDR1 and CDR2: SNHLY and FYNNEI. This CDR3 region has 16 residues. V was pared by 4 bases and J by 0 bases, with 7 bases of the junction left unmatched. The CDR3 bases are TGTGCCAGCAGTGTAGGTCGGGACAGTAGCACAGATACGCAGTATTTT. Protein: CASSVGRDSSTDTQYF.